Following are 21 T cell receptor beta chains from one sample sequenced in a study of vaccination effects on CD4 cells after COVID-19. These TCRs' antigens remain unknown. Libraries were prepared by immunoSEQ multiplex PCR; TCRdb keeps only in-frame clonotypes and omits some of them. The table shows tens of thousands of clones, with 74% occurring only once. Sequencing in the ViraFEST assay came after antigen-specific CD4+ T cells had been expanded with viral peptide pools, which were used to stimulate PBMC. The authors isolated CD4+ T cells after roughly eleven days of culture. Two doses of either BNT162b2 or mRNA-1273 were given to each participant. Sequenced here: CD4+ T cells from PBMCs cultured with HCoV-229E spike peptides, sampled after COVID-19 vaccination. All receptors come from a human donor who received a COVID-19 vaccine.

The chain links TRBV11-2 to TRBJ1-1; the D gene is possibly TRBD1 (5 bases). V shed 5 bases and J shed 0 bases, with 16 bases lying between them. Germline assignment: CDR1 SGHAT and CDR2 FQNNGV. The CDR3 is made up of 16 amino acids. CDR3 DNA: TGTGCCAGCAGCCCTACCACAGGACTCATGAACACTGAAGCTTTCTTT. It is translated as CASSPTTGLMNTEAFF.

The chain has TRBV18 and TRBJ1-1; 9 bases fit TRBD1. Per germline, CDR1 KGHSH and CDR2 LQKENI. CDR3 length: 15 amino acids. J gave up 0 bases and V 4 bases, and 3 bases lay outside the gene matches. CDR3 loop: CASSLGQGLNTEAFF. CDR3 coding DNA: TGTGCCAGCTCACTCGGACAGGGGTTGAACACTGAAGCTTTCTTT.

This clone occurred once. The chain combines TRBV18 with TRBJ2-3; 14 positions match TRBD2. Germline V gene data show CDR1 as KGHSH and CDR2 as LQKENI. J was trimmed by 4 bases and V by 1 base; bases with no gene match: 1. This CDR3 comprises 16 residues. CDR3 in amino acids: CASSPQGLAGADTQYF. The DNA of the CDR3 is TGTGCCAGCTCACCACAGGGACTAGCGGGAGCAGATACGCAGTATTTT. Supplemented by reference TRBV18 and TRBJ2-3, the full variable domain reads NAGVMQNPRHLVRRRGQEARLRCSPMKGHSHVYWYRQLPEEGLKFMVYLQKENIIDESGMPKERFSAEFPKEGPSILRIQQVVRGDSAAYFCASSPQGLAGADTQYFGPGTRLTVL.

In this sample, this clone turned up a few times. The chain joins TRBV6-6 to TRBJ2-3; 12 bases are shared with TRBD2. Trimming took 6 bases from V and 2 from J; bases not matched to a gene: 3. The CDR3 contains 15 residues. In germline, CDR1 is MNHNY, CDR2 SVGAGI (reference sequence). DNA of the CDR3: TGTGCCAGCAGGGGGACTAGCGGGTACACAGATACGCAGTATTTT. It specifies CASRGTSGYTDTQYF.

J is TRBJ1-1 and V is TRBV25-1; D may be TRBD1 (6 bases). CDR1 is MGHDK and CDR2 is SYGVNS in the germline V gene. This CDR3 is built from 13 residues. The ends were cut back, 3 bases at V and 10 bases at J, with 15 bases in the middle. CDR3 bases: TGTGCCAGCAGTGAGACCTACAGGGAGCGAGCTTTCTTT. Translating gives CASSETYRERAFF.

The rearrangement uses TRBV5-4 and TRBJ2-7; no clear D. Germline assignment: CDR1 SGHNT and CDR2 YYREEE (reference sequence). V was shortened by 4 bases and J by 0 bases, with 5 bases between the two germline ends. The CDR3 has 12 amino acids. CDR3 loop: CASSRDSYEQYF. The CDR3 nucleotides read TGTGCCAGCAGCCGCGACTCCTACGAGCAGTACTTC. Full variable domain (remainder filled in from reference TRBV5-4 and TRBJ2-7): ETGVTQSPTHLIKTRGQQVTLRCSSQSGHNTVSWYQQALGQGPQFIFQYYREEENGRGNFPPRFSGLQFPNYSSELNVNALELDDSALYLCASSRDSYEQYFGPGTRLTVT.

This rearrangement joins TRBV2 to TRBJ2-5; 9 bases line up with TRBD2. CDR1 SNHLY and CDR2 FYNNEI come from the germline V gene. The CDR3 spans 14 residues. V was pared by 11 bases and J by 0 bases, with 7 bases of the junction left unmatched. CDR3 bases: TGTGCCTGCATTAGCGGGAGTTACCAAGAGACCCAGTACTTC. Its protein is CACISGSYQETQYF.

The V gene is TRBV20-1, the J gene TRBJ2-4, with D unclear. This CDR3 contains 13 residues. V lost 7 bases, J lost 0 bases, and 10 bases lay in between. The germline V gene has CDR1 DFQATT and CDR2 SNEGSKA (reference sequence). Here the CDR3 DNA reads TGCAGTGTTACTGACGGAGCCAAAAACATTCAGTACTTC. Protein sequence: CSVTDGAKNIQYF.

This chain uses TRBV4-2 with TRBJ1-5; 9 positions match TRBD1. Germline V gives CDR1 LGHNA, CDR2 YNFKEQ. V lost 1 base and J lost 1; bases outside the gene matches: 8. The CDR3 is made up of 18 amino acids. CDR3 bases: TGTGCCAGCAGCCAAGCGGGACAGGGTGCTCTCAGCAATCAGCCCCAGCATTTT. It translates to CASSQAGQGALSNQPQHF.

The CDR3 DNA reads TGTGCCAGCAGTTTGAACAGGGTTAGCGGCTACACCTTC. Translating it yields CASSLNRVSGYTF. This chain uses TRBV27 with TRBJ1-2; TRBD1 might be the D (6 bases). V was trimmed by 3 bases and J by 8 bases, leaving 13 bases between them. The germline V gene has CDR1 MNHEY and CDR2 SMNVEV (reference sequence). The CDR3 is made up of 13 amino acids.

This clone was detected only a few times. This chain uses TRBV10-1 with TRBJ1-2; 8 positions agree with TRBD1. V lost 6 bases to trimming and J lost 4 bases; unmatched junction nucleotides: 7. This CDR3 is 14 amino acids long. The germline V gene has CDR1 WNHNN and CDR2 SYGVQD (reference sequence). CDR3 residues: CASSETGGTYGYTF. The DNA of the CDR3 is TGCGCCAGCAGCGAAACAGGGGGGACCTATGGCTACACCTTC.

The chain recombines TRBV18 with TRBJ2-7; 7 positions agree with TRBD1. The V gene end was trimmed by 6 bases and the J gene end by 0 bases; junction bases not matched to a gene: 5. From germline, CDR1 is KGHSH and CDR2 LQKENI. The CDR3 runs to 14 residues. CDR3 DNA: TGTGCCAGCTCCTTCCGGGACAGCTCCTACGAGCAGTACTTC. Protein: CASSFRDSSYEQYF.

This clone was observed a handful of times. The genes are TRBV4-1 and TRBJ2-3; D ambiguous. This CDR3 comprises 13 residues. V lost 7 bases and J lost 1, with 9 bases in between. Germline V lookup: CDR1 MGHRA, CDR2 YSYEKL. DNA for the CDR3: TGCGCCAGCACGACCCCGGGCACAGATACGCAGTATTTT. Translating it yields CASTTPGTDTQYF.

V is TRBV18 and J is TRBJ2-3; 10 bases fit TRBD1. The CDR3 has 15 residues. Unmatched junction bases numbered 2, after V lost 2 bases and J lost 3 bases. Germline V lookup: CDR1 KGHSH, CDR2 LQKENI. In nucleotides, the CDR3 is TGTGCCAGCTCACCATGGGACAGGGGAACAGATACGCAGTATTTT. This translates into CASSPWDRGTDTQYF.

This chain joins TRBV7-9 and TRBJ1-2, with D hard to call. Trimming shortened V by 2 bases and J by 2 bases, and 12 bases separated the two germline ends. The V gene's germline CDR1 is SEHNR and CDR2 FQNEAQ (reference sequence). The CDR3 loop spans 15 amino acids. CDR3 nucleotides: TGTGCCAGCAGCTTACTGCAGGCTACAAACTATGGCTACACCTTC. Translating gives CASSLLQATNYGYTF. The whole variable domain, remainder taken from reference TRBV7-9 and TRBJ1-2, is DTGVSQNPRHKITKRGQNVTFRCDPISEHNRLYWYRQTLGQGPEFLTYFQNEAQLEKSRLLSDRFSAERPKGSFSTLEIQRTEQGDSAMYLCASSLLQATNYGYTFGSGTRLTVV.

V is TRBV9 and J is TRBJ1-4; D may be TRBD1 (6 bases). Trimming stripped 0 bases from V and 8 bases from J, with 11 bases between. The CDR3 contains 14 residues. Germline lookup yields CDR1 SGDLS and CDR2 YYNGEE. In nucleotides, the CDR3 is TGTGCCAGCAGCGTAGGGGGGCTTGGAGAAAAACTGTTTTTT. It translates to CASSVGGLGEKLFF.

This clone has just one count. The genes are TRBV12-3 or TRBV12-4 and TRBJ2-1; D possibly corresponds to TRBD2 (6 bases). V was trimmed by 5 bases and J by 3 bases, leaving 8 bases between them. There are 13 residues in the CDR3. In DNA form, the CDR3 reads TGTGCCAGCAGTCGGCGGGGCTACAATGAGCAGTTCTTC. It encodes CASSRRGYNEQFF.

This clone was observed a few times. The chain joins TRBV10-1 to TRBJ2-2; 12 nucleotides align to TRBD2. Germline trimming cut 8 bases from V and 1 base from J; bases unmatched to any gene: 5. CDR1 and CDR2 (germline): WNHNN, SYGVQD (reference sequence). The CDR3 extends over 16 amino acids. The CDR3 sequence is CASGSTSGGNTGELFF. CDR3 DNA sequence: TGCGCCAGCGGCTCGACTAGCGGGGGGAACACCGGGGAGCTGTTTTTT.

Notes on this clone: Other nucleotide sequences from this sample produce the same CDR3. V gene TRBV5-1 combines with J gene TRBJ1-3, with unresolved D. From germline, CDR1 is SGHRS and CDR2 YFSETQ. There are 14 residues in the CDR3. Trimming stripped 1 base from V and 3 bases from J, with 8 bases between. The CDR3 sequence: CASSLSSDGNTIYF. The CDR3 region has the DNA TGCGCCAGCAGCTTGTCGTCTGATGGAAACACCATATATTTT.

This clone has only a few counts. The chain joins TRBV10-1 to TRBJ2-1; 7 bases are a match to TRBD2. The CDR3 has 13 amino acids. V lost 6 bases, J lost 7 bases, and 6 bases stayed unmatched. Germline V lookup: CDR1 WNHNN, CDR2 SYGVQD (reference sequence). CDR3 sequence reads: CASSRDYPNEQFF. DNA for the CDR3: TGCGCCAGCAGCCGGGACTACCCGAATGAGCAGTTCTTC.

The table lists this clone with a count of one. V is TRBV6-5 and J is TRBJ2-4; D might be TRBD1 (6 bases). Trimming took 0 bases from V and 8 from J, leaving 17 bases between them. Germline V gene data show CDR1 as MNHEY and CDR2 as SVGAGI. This CDR3 region has 16 residues. The CDR3, as DNA: TGTGCCAGCAGTTACTCGTTCACAGGGAAGGCGGACATTCAGTACTTC. Amino acid sequence: CASSYSFTGKADIQYF.